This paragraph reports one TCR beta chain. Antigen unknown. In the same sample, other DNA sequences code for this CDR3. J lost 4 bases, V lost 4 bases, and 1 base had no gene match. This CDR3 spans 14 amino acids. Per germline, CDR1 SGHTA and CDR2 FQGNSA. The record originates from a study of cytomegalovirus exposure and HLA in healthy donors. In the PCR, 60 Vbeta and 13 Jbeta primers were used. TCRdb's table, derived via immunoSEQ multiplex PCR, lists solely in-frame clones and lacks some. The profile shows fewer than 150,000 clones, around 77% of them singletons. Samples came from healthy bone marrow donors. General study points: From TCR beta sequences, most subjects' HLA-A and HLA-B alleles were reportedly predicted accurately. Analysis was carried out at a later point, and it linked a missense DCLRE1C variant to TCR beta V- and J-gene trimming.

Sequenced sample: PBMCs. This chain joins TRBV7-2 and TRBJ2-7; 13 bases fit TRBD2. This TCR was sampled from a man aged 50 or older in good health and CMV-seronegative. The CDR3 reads CASSWTSGSYEQYF. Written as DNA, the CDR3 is TGTGCCAGCAGCTGGACTAGCGGGAGTTACGAGCAGTACTTC.